This T cell receptor (beta chain) came from a study of blood T cell repertoires in COVID-19. About the study: Samples came from the United States, Italy and Spain, spanning acute and convalescent COVID-19. Sources were T cells, B-cell-depleted T cells, or PBMCs; the material itself was cDNA or gDNA.

Source study methods: From reference gene primer amplification, estimates of nucleated cell counts were derived. The protocol was immunoSEQ multiplex PCR, while the TCRdb copy is restricted to in-frame clones and leaves out a portion. That table furnishes V, J and clone size, whereas the DNA furnished D and trimming. The sample contains about 220,000 clones, 85% of which appear only once. A remark on this clone: One junction end does not reproduce the germline sequence, and a read error may be involved.

The CDR3 covers 17 residues. Germline-derived CDR1 and CDR2 are SSHAT and FNYEAQ (reference sequence). This sequence joins TRBV7-7 and TRBJ2-6; no reliable D call. The source is a woman aged 70-85 years with COVID-19, enrolled during active disease. The sequenced material came from peripheral blood. CDR3 in amino acids: CASTLMRGTSGANVLTF. The CDR3 bases are TGTGCTAGCACCCTCATGCGAGGTACCTCTGGGGCCAACGTCCTGACTTTC.